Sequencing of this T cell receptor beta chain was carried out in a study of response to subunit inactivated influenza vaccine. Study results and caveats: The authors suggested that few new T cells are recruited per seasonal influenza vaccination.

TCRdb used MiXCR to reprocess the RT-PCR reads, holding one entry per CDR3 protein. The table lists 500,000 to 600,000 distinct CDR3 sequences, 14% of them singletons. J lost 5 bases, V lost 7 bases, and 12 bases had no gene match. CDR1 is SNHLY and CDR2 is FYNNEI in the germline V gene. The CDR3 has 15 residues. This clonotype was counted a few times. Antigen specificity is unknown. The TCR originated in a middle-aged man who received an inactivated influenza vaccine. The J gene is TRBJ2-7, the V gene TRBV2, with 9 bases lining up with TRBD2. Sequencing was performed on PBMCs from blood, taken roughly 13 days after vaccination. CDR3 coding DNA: TGTGCCAGCATCCCTATAGCGGGAGAGTTGAACGAGCAGTACTTC. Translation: CASIPIAGELNEQYF.